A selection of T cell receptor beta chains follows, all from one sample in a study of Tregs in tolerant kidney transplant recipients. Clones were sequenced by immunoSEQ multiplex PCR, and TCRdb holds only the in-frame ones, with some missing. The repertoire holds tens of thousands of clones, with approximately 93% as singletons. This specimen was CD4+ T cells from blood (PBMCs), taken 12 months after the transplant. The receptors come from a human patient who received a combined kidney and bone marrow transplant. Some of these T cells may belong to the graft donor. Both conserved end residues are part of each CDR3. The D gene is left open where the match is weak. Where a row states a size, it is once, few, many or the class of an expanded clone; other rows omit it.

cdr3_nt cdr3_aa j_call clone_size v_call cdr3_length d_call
TGTGCCAGCAGCTTGGGTAAGGGGGCCTCTCTCTCTGGGGCCAACGTCCTGACTTTC CASSLGKGASLSGANVLTF TRBJ2-6 - TRBV5-4 19 TRBD1
TGTGCCAGCAGCTCGCGGGGGGATTCTTACAATGAGCAGTTCTTC CASSSRGDSYNEQFF TRBJ2-1 - TRBV7-2 15 TRBD2
TGTGCCAGCAGCTCGGGGTTTACTAGCGAGTACACCGGGGAGCTGTTTTTT CASSSGFTSEYTGELFF TRBJ2-2 - TRBV7-2 17 TRBD2
TGTGCCAGCAGCCCTTCTAGCGGGAGGGGCACAGATACGCAGTATTTT CASSPSSGRGTDTQYF TRBJ2-3 - TRBV25-1 16 TRBD2
TGCGCCAGCAGCTTGTTAGCGGGAGGGCCTCGCACAGATACGCAGTATTTT CASSLLAGGPRTDTQYF TRBJ2-3 - TRBV5-1 17 TRBD2
TGTGCCAGCAGTGACCTTTGGACAGGCGTTGGCTACACCTTC CASSDLWTGVGYTF TRBJ1-2 - TRBV19 14 TRBD1
TGTGCCAGCAGCCAACCCTCCGGGGCGGGGTACGAGACCCAGTACTTC CASSQPSGAGYETQYF TRBJ2-5 - TRBV4-2 16 -
TGCAGCGTTGACCAAGGACAGGGTCAAGCTAACTATGACTACACCTTC CSVDQGQGQANYDYTF TRBJ1-2 - TRBV29-1 16 TRBD1
TGTGCCAGCAGCCCGAGAACAGGGAGTGGGTCAAACGAGCAGTACTTC CASSPRTGSGSNEQYF TRBJ2-7 - TRBV9 16 -
TGCGCCAGCAGCCAAGTAGTAAGTGAGACCCAGTACTTC CASSQVVSETQYF TRBJ2-5 - TRBV4-1 13 -
TGCAGCGTTGGTCGGGACAGGGGCGCCCGAGGGTACTATGGCTACACCTTC CSVGRDRGARGYYGYTF TRBJ1-2 - TRBV29-1 17 TRBD1
TGCGCCAGCAGCCAATTGTGGGGAGGTTCGGATACGCAGTATTTT CASSQLWGGSDTQYF TRBJ2-3 - TRBV4-3 15 -
TGCAGCGTTGGGCTCGGGTACAATGAGCAGTTCTTC CSVGLGYNEQFF TRBJ2-1 - TRBV29-1 12 -
TGTGCCAGCACCTATCGGTCGGACACTAATTCCCCCCTCCACTTT CASTYRSDTNSPLHF TRBJ1-6 - TRBV7-2 15 -
TGCAGCGTAATTAGCGGGGCACCCGGGAGACGATCCTACAATGAGCAGTTCTTC CSVISGAPGRRSYNEQFF TRBJ2-1 - TRBV29-1 18 TRBD2
TGCGCCAGCAGCTTGGCCATACAGGGAACTGAAGCTTTCTTT CASSLAIQGTEAFF TRBJ1-1 once TRBV5-1 14 -
TGTGCCAGCAGCTTAGGGCCGGCTAGCAGGAGGAATGAGCAGTTCTTC CASSLGPASRRNEQFF TRBJ2-1 - TRBV11-2 16 -
TGTGCCAGCAGCTTATTTAGAAATCAGCCCCAGCATTTT CASSLFRNQPQHF TRBJ1-5 - TRBV7-2 13 -
TGTGCCAGCAGACCGGGACAGGATGGCTACACCTTC CASRPGQDGYTF TRBJ1-2 - TRBV6-4 12 TRBD1
TGTGCCAGCAGTTGGGACATGGCCTACGAGCAGTACTTC CASSWDMAYEQYF TRBJ2-7 - TRBV6-9 13 -
TGCGCCAGCACACAGGGTGGTAGCAGCTACGAGCAGTACTTC CASTQGGSSYEQYF TRBJ2-7 - TRBV5-1 14 -
TGCGCCAGCAGCTTGGTAAGCGGTCAAATCTACAATGAGCAGTTCTTC CASSLVSGQIYNEQFF TRBJ2-1 - TRBV5-1 16 -
TGTGCCAGCAGCTCCTCGGGGAGGGGGAAAAATTCACCCCTCCACTTT CASSSSGRGKNSPLHF TRBJ1-6 - TRBV5-5 16 -
TGTGCCAGCAGCCCCGGGACTAGCGGGGGGTGGGCAGATACGCAGTATTTT CASSPGTSGGWADTQYF TRBJ2-3 - TRBV5-4 17 TRBD2
TGCGCCAGCAGCCAAGTCTCAGGGGTAGGCGGGGAGCTGTTTTTT CASSQVSGVGGELFF TRBJ2-2 once TRBV4-1 15 -